This T cell receptor beta chain derives from a study of shared clonotypes between healthy human individuals. Clones were read by immunoSEQ multiplex PCR, and TCRdb kept only the in-frame ones, dropping some. The sample holds around 700,000 clones, 74% seen once. In regard to this clone: Its antigen is not known.

General observations from the study: Larger estimated richness was generally recorded for naive subsets relative to memory subsets. The study found lower generation probabilities in non-shared clonotypes than in those shared by all four donors.

The source material was memory CD4+ T cells sorted from blood. The subset was: CD45RA-negative fraction. This TCR was recovered from a woman under 40 in good health.

The CDR3 DNA sequence: TGTGCCAGCAGCGACCAGGGGACAGGGCTGAACACTGAAGCTTTCTTT. Amino acids: CASSDQGTGLNTEAFF. The gene calls are TRBV6-6 and TRBJ1-1, with 9 bases that match TRBD1. Germline values: CDR1 MNHNY, CDR2 SVGAGI (reference sequence). This CDR3 has 16 residues. Unmatched junction bases numbered 8, after V lost 6 bases and J lost 0 bases.